This passage covers 29 T cell receptor beta chains from one sample sequenced in a study of T cells after yellow fever vaccination (dated by TCRdb to between 2017 and 2020). Receptors were amplified or captured by 5' RACE. Reads for this sample came from an Illumina HiSeq 2500. The public sequencing data were trimmed at Q25 with fastp and processed into clonotypes with MiXCR by TCRdb, which kept only in-frame beta chains. Records with the same CDR3 protein are collapsed into one entry carrying the most frequent genes and DNA. This sample holds under 400,000 distinct CDR3 sequences; around a tenth were observed only once. Less than 20% of the sample is in the top ten clones. The sample's treatment or condition label is to be understood as: live attenuated yellow fever vaccine strain. The sample was PBMCs, taken on the day of the first yellow fever vaccination. The receptors were sampled from a man aged 18 to 30 who received the YFV17D yellow fever vaccine.

This clonotype was counted a few times. The chain joins TRBV4-3 to TRBJ2-3; 7 bases align to TRBD2. Trimming removed 1 base from V and 1 base from J; junction bases left unmatched: 5. Germline lookup yields CDR1 LGHNA and CDR2 YSLEER. This CDR3 is 16 amino acids long. CDR3 DNA: TGCGCCAGCAGCCAAGCGTGGAGCGGGGGCACAGATACGCAGTATTTT. Translated: CASSQAWSGGTDTQYF.

This clonotype has just a few counts. J is TRBJ2-3 and V is TRBV9, with TRBD1 as a possible D gene (6 bases). This CDR3 is 16 amino acids long. The ends were cut back, 4 bases at V and 2 bases at J, with 17 bases in the middle. CDR1 and CDR2 (germline): SGDLS, YYNGEE. For the CDR3, the DNA is TGTGCCAGCAGCCCCCCGGGACAACGAAACACAGATACGCAGTATTTT. It is translated as CASSPPGQRNTDTQYF. The full variable domain, in which reference TRBV9 and TRBJ2-3 provide the parts outside the CDR3, is DSGVTQTPKHLITATGQRVTLRCSPRSGDLSVYWYQQSLDQGLQFLIQYYNGEERAKGNILERFSAQQFPDLHSELNLSSLELGDSALYFCASSPPGQRNTDTQYFGPGTRLTVL.

V gene TRBV12-3 or TRBV12-4 combines with J gene TRBJ2-6; D is possibly TRBD1 (6 bases). Between the trimmed V and J ends, which lost 6 bases and 0 bases, there was a span of 9 bases. The CDR3 spans 15 residues. In DNA form, the CDR3 reads TGTGCCAGCAGCGACAGGAGCTCTGGGGCCAACGTCCTGACTTTC. As protein: CASSDRSSGANVLTF.

This clonotype has more than one count but fewer than ten. V usage is TRBV4-1 and J usage is TRBJ2-5; 9 bases fit TRBD1. Germline CDR1 and CDR2: MGHRA and YSYEKL. This CDR3 comprises 17 residues. After removal of 0 bases from V and 2 bases from J, the junction contained 7 bases not matched to a gene. CDR3 residues: CASSQEAAGTGQETQYF. Here the CDR3 DNA reads TGCGCCAGCAGCCAAGAAGCCGCCGGGACAGGGCAAGAGACCCAGTACTTC.

This clonotype was picked up a small number of times. The chain recombines TRBV5-1 with TRBJ2-1, with 10 positions matching TRBD2. This CDR3 has 16 residues. Unmatched junction bases numbered 10, after V lost 2 bases and J lost 8 bases. Looked up from germline, CDR1 is SGHRS and CDR2 is YFSETQ. CDR3 sequence reads: CASSFGAGGTFYEQFF. The CDR3 DNA reads TGCGCCAGCAGCTTTGGAGCGGGGGGGACTTTCTATGAGCAGTTCTTC.

CDR3 sequence (DNA): TGTGCCAGCAGTCCTGGACAGGGCAGGGTTTCACCCCTCCACTTT. As protein: CASSPGQGRVSPLHF. The chain is built from TRBV2 and TRBJ1-6; 8 positions agree with TRBD1. Trimming took 5 bases from V and 9 from J; bases not matched to a gene: 9. This CDR3 has 15 amino acids. Germline assignment: CDR1 SNHLY and CDR2 FYNNEI.

Only a few counts were recorded for this clonotype. The chain has TRBV3-1 and TRBJ1-6; D might be TRBD1 (5 bases). The CDR3 spans 15 residues. Deletions cut 4 bases from V and 10 bases from J, with 17 bases between. Germline lookup yields CDR1 LGHDT and CDR2 YNNKEL (reference sequence). CDR3 nucleotide sequence: TGTGCCAGCAGCCGGGACCGTTATCCTTCCTCACCCCTCCACTTT. As protein: CASSRDRYPSSPLHF.

The table lists this clonotype with a few counts. J is TRBJ2-5 and V is TRBV6-5, with D unresolved. CDR1 MNHEY and CDR2 SVGAGI come from the germline V gene. V lost 2 bases, J lost 1 base, and 11 bases lay in between. The CDR3 spans 15 residues. CDR3 coding DNA: TGTGCCAGCAGTTACGATGTGGCCAGCCAAGAGACCCAGTACTTC. This translates into CASSYDVASQETQYF.

The chain carries TRBV7-9 and TRBJ1-1; TRBD1 is a possible D gene (6 bases). The CDR3 contains 12 residues. V was trimmed by 5 bases and J by 11 bases, leaving 15 bases between them. CDR1 is SEHNR, CDR2 FQNEAQ, per germline (reference sequence). The CDR3 reads CASSHNRGQAFF. Written as DNA, the CDR3 is TGTGCCAGCAGCCACAACCGGGGGCAGGCTTTCTTT. Based on the CDR3 plus reference TRBV7-9 and TRBJ1-1, the full variable domain is DTGVSQNPRHKITKRGQNVTFRCDPISEHNRLYWYRQTLGQGPEFLTYFQNEAQLEKSRLLSDRFSAERPKGSFSTLEIQRTEQGDSAMYLCASSHNRGQAFFGQGTRLTVV.

This clonotype was detected only a few times. The V and J genes are TRBV3-1 and TRBJ2-5, with TRBD1 matching over 9 bases. J was trimmed by 5 bases and V by 1 base; bases with no gene match: 11. Germline V gene data show CDR1 as LGHDT and CDR2 as YNNKEL (reference sequence). The CDR3 sequence is 17 residues long. The CDR3 loop reads CASSQVGQGLAPETQYF. DNA of the CDR3: TGTGCCAGCAGCCAAGTGGGACAGGGTCTAGCCCCGGAGACCCAGTACTTC.

In this sample, this clonotype turned up many times. V usage is TRBV6-2 or TRBV6-3 and J usage is TRBJ2-7; 10 bases fit TRBD1. The CDR3 extends over 14 amino acids. V lost 6 bases, J lost 6 bases, and 8 bases stayed unmatched. Germline loops: CDR1 MNHEY, CDR2 SVGEGT. CDR3 amino acids: CASSTRQGAIEQYV. CDR3 DNA sequence: TGTGCCAGCAGCACACGACAGGGGGCCATCGAGCAGTACGTC.

This clonotype was seen more than once but under ten times. This chain links TRBV7-2 with TRBJ2-7; no clear D gene. CDR1 is SGHTA and CDR2 is FQGNSA in the germline V gene. V lost 4 bases and J lost 7, with 14 bases in between. There are 13 residues in the CDR3. The CDR3: CASSSGVALEQYV. CDR3 DNA: TGTGCCAGCAGCTCCGGTGTAGCCCTGGAGCAGTACGTC.

The V call is TRBV20-1, the J call TRBJ2-5; TRBD2 might be the D (5 bases). Per germline, CDR1 DFQATT and CDR2 SNEGSKA (reference sequence). V was clipped by 2 bases and J by 4 bases, with 11 bases between them. CDR3 length: 13 amino acids. For the CDR3, the DNA is TGCAGTGCTAGACGGGATAGCCGAGAGACCCAGTACTTC. Translation: CSARRDSRETQYF.

This clonotype was recorded a few times. The V call is TRBV4-3, the J call TRBJ2-3; D uncertain. Trimming stripped 2 bases from V and 3 bases from J, with 6 bases between. This CDR3 has 13 amino acids. Germline-derived CDR1 and CDR2 are LGHNA and YSLEER. The CDR3 coding sequence is TGCGCCAGCAGCCAAAGGGAAACAGATACGCAGTATTTT. Translated, it gives CASSQRETDTQYF.

CDR3 residues: CASSTKYNEQFF. Here the CDR3 DNA reads TGTGCCAGCAGCACTAAGTACAATGAGCAGTTCTTC. The gene calls are TRBV12-3 or TRBV12-4 and TRBJ2-1; D not resolved. The ends were cut back, 6 bases at V and 4 bases at J, with 7 bases in the middle. The CDR3 spans 12 residues.

For this clonotype: This may stem from a read error, because a much larger clone lies one nucleotide away. CDR3 nucleotides: TGTGCCAGCACCCACCCTCAAGCGTGGCCTGCCAACGAGCAGTTCTTC. Its protein is CASTHPQAWPANEQFF. The J gene is TRBJ2-1, the V gene TRBV12-3 or TRBV12-4, with D unclear. V was pared by 7 bases and J by 10 bases, with 26 bases between. This CDR3 spans 16 amino acids.

The genes are TRBV15 and TRBJ1-2; 9 bases align to TRBD1. Germline V lookup: CDR1 LNHNV, CDR2 YYDKDF (reference sequence). The CDR3 covers 12 residues. Unmatched junction bases numbered 6, after V lost 3 bases and J lost 13 bases. CDR3 in DNA: TGTGCCACCAGCAGGGGACAGGGACCGGGCACCTTC. Encoded protein: CATSRGQGPGTF.

This clonotype has more than one count but fewer than ten. The chain uses TRBV6-1 and TRBJ2-7, with D maybe TRBD1 (6 bases). Germline CDR1 is MNHNS and CDR2 is SASEGT. This CDR3 region has 14 residues. Between the trimmed V and J ends, which lost 6 bases and 0 bases, there was a span of 12 bases. Written as DNA, the CDR3 is TGTGCCAGCAGACCCGACAGGAGCTCCTACGAGCAGTACGTC. This translates into CASRPDRSSYEQYV.

This clonotype was counted many times. CDR3 sequence (DNA): TGCGCCAGCAGCGCGGTAGTTAGGGGTCAAGAGACCCAGTACTTC. This codes for CASSAVVRGQETQYF. The chain recombines TRBV5-1 with TRBJ2-5, with TRBD1 as a possible D gene (5 bases). Germline values: CDR1 SGHRS, CDR2 YFSETQ. This CDR3 has 15 amino acids. Trimming left V 4 bases short and J 2 bases short, with 15 bases between.

V gene TRBV20-1 combines with J gene TRBJ2-7; TRBD2 matches at 8 bases. Germline CDR1 is DFQATT and CDR2 is SNEGSKA (reference sequence). After removal of 0 bases from V and 3 bases from J, the junction contained 4 bases not matched to a gene. The CDR3 sequence is 14 residues long. The DNA of the CDR3 is TGCAGTGCTAGAGATTTTAGCGGGGTCTACGAGCAGTACTTC. The encoded protein is CSARDFSGVYEQYF.

CDR3 DNA: TGTGCCAGCAGCTTGGCCCAGGGGGATGAAAAACTGTTTTTT. This sequence encodes CASSLAQGDEKLFF. V is TRBV5-4 and J is TRBJ1-4, with 7 bases aligning to TRBD1. This CDR3 has 14 residues. The germline gives CDR1 SGHNT, CDR2 YYREEE (reference sequence). Unmatched junction bases numbered 2, after V lost 0 bases and J lost 6 bases.

This clonotype was seen more than once but under ten times. The chain has TRBV30 and TRBJ1-5; D is ambiguous. Germline assignment: CDR1 GTSNPN and CDR2 SVGIG (reference sequence). CDR3 size: 14 residues. V lost 2 bases to trimming and J lost 6 bases, with 14 bases between them. The CDR3 spells CAWSPEVASQPQHF. The CDR3 region has the DNA TGTGCCTGGAGTCCCGAGGTGGCATCTCAGCCCCAGCATTTT.

The gene calls are TRBV4-1 and TRBJ1-1; TRBD1 might be the D (5 bases). Germline lookup yields CDR1 MGHRA and CDR2 YSYEKL. The CDR3 has 15 amino acids. V lost 3 bases and J 5 bases, leaving 16 bases between the germline ends. The CDR3 bases are TGCGCCAGCAGCCACCCCGCAGGGAGAGGGACTGAAGCTTTCTTT. This translates into CASSHPAGRGTEAFF.

This clonotype came up many times. The chain recombines TRBV6-5 with TRBJ1-2, with D perhaps TRBD1 (6 bases). Germline V gene data show CDR1 as MNHEY and CDR2 as SVGAGI. The CDR3 covers 12 residues. V lost 6 bases to trimming and J lost 6 bases, with 11 bases between them. The CDR3 sequence is CASRTGSNGYTF. Written as DNA, the CDR3 is TGTGCCAGCAGAACAGGGTCGAATGGCTACACCTTC.

This clonotype was observed a handful of times. V and J are TRBV7-8 and TRBJ2-1; TRBD2 might be the D (6 bases). Between the trimmed V and J ends, which lost 4 bases and 3 bases, there was a span of 16 bases. The germline V gene encodes CDR1 SGHVS and CDR2 FQNEAQ. CDR3 length equals 16 residues. The CDR3 DNA sequence: TGTGCCAGCAGCTCCTCCCCCGGGACTTACTACAATGAGCAGTTCTTC. Its protein is CASSSSPGTYYNEQFF.

Only a few counts were recorded for this clonotype. The chain is built from TRBV28 and TRBJ1-5; D might be TRBD1 (6 bases). This CDR3 region has 14 residues. The V end was cut by 5 bases, the J end by 5 bases, with 13 bases between. Germline V gene sequence: CDR1 MDHEN, CDR2 SYDVKM. The CDR3 protein is CASSQQGSDQPQHF. CDR3 coding DNA: TGTGCCAGCAGTCAACAGGGAAGCGATCAGCCCCAGCATTTT. Based on the CDR3 plus reference TRBV28 and TRBJ1-5, the full variable domain is DVKVTQSSRYLVKRTGEKVFLECVQDMDHENMFWYRQDPGLGLRLIYFSYDVKMKEKGDIPEGYSVSREKKERFSLILESASTNQTSMYLCASSQQGSDQPQHFGDGTRLSIL.

This clonotype occurred many times. The chain employs TRBV3-1 and TRBJ1-1; the D gene is possibly TRBD1 (5 bases). CDR3 size: 13 residues. The V and J ends lost 3 bases and 6 bases respectively, with 11 bases between them. Per germline, CDR1 LGHDT and CDR2 YNNKEL (reference sequence). Here the CDR3 reads CASSQAGTSEAFF. Written as DNA, the CDR3 is TGTGCCAGCAGCCAGGCGGGGACCTCTGAAGCTTTCTTT.

V and J are TRBV2 and TRBJ2-5; possibly TRBD1 or TRBD2 for D (5 bases each). Germline lookup yields CDR1 SNHLY and CDR2 FYNNEI. Trimming stripped 6 bases from V and 2 bases from J, with 16 bases between. The CDR3 extends over 15 amino acids. CDR3 in DNA: TGTGCCAGCAGCTCCGGGACGGAGACTCAAGAGACCCAGTACTTC. It is translated as CASSSGTETQETQYF.

V is TRBV5-4 and J is TRBJ2-1; 13 nucleotides align to TRBD2. Germline CDR1 and CDR2: SGHNT and YYREEE (reference sequence). CDR3 length: 15 residues. V trimming: 4 bases; J trimming: 6 bases; junction bases outside the gene matches: 4. The CDR3 sequence: CASSELAGGRNEQFF. The CDR3 DNA reads TGTGCCAGCAGCGAACTAGCGGGGGGGCGCAATGAGCAGTTCTTC.